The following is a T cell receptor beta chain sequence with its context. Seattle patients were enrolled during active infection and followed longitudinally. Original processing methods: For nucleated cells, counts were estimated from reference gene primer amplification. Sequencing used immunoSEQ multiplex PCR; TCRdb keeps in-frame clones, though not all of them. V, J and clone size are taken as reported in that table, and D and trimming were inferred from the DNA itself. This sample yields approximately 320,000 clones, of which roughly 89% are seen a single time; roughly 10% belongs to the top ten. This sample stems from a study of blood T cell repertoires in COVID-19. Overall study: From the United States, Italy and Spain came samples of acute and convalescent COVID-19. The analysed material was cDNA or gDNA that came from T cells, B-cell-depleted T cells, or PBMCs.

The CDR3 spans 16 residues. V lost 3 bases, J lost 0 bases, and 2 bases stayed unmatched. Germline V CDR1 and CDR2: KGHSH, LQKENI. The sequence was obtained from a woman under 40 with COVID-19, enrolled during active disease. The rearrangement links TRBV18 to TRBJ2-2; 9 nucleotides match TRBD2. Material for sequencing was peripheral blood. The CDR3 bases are TGTGCCAGCTCACCCCTAGCGGGGCCGAACACCGGGGAGCTGTTTTTT. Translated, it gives CASSPLAGPNTGELFF.